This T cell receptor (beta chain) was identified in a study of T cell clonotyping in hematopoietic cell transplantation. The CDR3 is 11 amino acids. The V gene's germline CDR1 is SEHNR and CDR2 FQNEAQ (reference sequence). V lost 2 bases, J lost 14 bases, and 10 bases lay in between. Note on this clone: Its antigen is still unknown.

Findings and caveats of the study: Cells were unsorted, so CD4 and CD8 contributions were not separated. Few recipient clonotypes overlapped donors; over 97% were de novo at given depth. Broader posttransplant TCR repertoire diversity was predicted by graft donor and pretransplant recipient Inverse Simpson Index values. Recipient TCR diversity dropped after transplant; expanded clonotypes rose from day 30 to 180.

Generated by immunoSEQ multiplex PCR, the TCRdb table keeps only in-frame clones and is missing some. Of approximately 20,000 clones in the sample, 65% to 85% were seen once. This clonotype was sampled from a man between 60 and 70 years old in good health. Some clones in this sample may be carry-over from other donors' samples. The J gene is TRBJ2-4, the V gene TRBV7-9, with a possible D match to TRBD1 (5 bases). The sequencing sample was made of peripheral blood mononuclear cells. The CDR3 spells CASSLKGAKYF. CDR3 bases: TGTGCCAGCAGCTTAAAAGGGGCCAAGTACTTC.